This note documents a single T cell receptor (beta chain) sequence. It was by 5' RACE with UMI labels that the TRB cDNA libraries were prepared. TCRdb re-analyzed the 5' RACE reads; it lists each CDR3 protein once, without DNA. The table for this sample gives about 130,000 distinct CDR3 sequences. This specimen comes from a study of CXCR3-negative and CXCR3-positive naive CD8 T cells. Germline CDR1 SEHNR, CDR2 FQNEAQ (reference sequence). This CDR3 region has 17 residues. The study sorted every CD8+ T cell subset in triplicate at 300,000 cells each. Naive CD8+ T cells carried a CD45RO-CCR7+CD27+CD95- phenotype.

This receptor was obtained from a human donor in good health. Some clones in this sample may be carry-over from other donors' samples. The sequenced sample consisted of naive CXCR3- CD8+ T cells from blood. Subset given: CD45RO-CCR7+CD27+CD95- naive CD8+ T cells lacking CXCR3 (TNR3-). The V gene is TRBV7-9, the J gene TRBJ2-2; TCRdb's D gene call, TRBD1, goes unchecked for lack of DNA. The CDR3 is CASSPISEGTSTGELFF.